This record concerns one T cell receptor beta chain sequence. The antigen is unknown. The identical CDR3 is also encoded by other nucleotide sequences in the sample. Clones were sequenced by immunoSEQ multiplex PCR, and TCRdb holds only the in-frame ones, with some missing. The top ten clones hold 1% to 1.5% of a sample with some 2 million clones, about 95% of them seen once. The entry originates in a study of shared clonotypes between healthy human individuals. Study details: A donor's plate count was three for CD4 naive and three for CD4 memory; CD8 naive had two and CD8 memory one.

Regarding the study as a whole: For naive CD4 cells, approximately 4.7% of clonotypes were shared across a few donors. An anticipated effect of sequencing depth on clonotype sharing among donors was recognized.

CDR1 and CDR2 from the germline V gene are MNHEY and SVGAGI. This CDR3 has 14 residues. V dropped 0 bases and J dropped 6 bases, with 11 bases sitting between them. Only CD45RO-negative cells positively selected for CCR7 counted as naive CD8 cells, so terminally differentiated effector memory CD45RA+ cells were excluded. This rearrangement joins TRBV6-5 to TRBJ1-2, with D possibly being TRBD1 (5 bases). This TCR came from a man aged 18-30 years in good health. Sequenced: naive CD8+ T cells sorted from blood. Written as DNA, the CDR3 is TGTGCCAGCAGTTACTCGGAAACGGGGGATGGCTACACCTTC. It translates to CASSYSETGDGYTF.